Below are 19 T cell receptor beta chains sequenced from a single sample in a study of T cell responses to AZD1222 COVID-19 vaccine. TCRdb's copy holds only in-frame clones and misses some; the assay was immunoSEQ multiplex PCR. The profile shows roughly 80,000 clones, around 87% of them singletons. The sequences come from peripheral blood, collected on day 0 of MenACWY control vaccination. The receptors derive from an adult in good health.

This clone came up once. CDR3 sequence reads: CASSLSSGAGVKPTF. The CDR3 coding sequence is TGTGCCAGCAGCTTGTCGTCGGGAGCAGGGGTAAAGCCCACCTTC. The chain joins TRBV5-4 to TRBJ1-2, with a tentative D call TRBD1 (6 bases). The CDR3 is 15 residues long. Germline CDR1 is SGHNT and CDR2 is YYREEE (reference sequence). The V end lost 1 base, the J end lost 13 bases, and 23 bases lay between the germline ends.

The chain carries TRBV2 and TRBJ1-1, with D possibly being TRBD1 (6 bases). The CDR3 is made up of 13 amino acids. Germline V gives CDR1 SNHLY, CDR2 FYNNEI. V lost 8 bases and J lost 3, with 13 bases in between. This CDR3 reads CASESGAYTEAFF. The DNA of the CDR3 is TGTGCCAGCGAGTCAGGGGCTTACACTGAAGCTTTCTTT.

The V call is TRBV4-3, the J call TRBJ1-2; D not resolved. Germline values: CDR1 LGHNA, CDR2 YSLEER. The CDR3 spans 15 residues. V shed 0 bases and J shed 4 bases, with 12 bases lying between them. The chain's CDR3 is CASSQERNVAYGYTF. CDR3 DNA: TGCGCCAGCAGCCAAGAACGGAATGTAGCCTATGGCTACACCTTC.

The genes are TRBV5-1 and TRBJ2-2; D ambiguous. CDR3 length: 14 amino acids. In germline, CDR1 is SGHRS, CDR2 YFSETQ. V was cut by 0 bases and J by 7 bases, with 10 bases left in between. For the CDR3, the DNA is TGCGCCAGCAGCTTGGCCGATATGGTCGGGGAGCTGTTTTTT. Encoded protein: CASSLADMVGELFF.

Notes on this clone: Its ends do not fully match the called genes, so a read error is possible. As DNA, the CDR3 is TGTGCCAGCAGTTTGGGGGGACGTCAGCCCCGGCATTTT. Protein: CASSLGGRQPRHF. The rearrangement joins TRBV27 to TRBJ1-5, with D possibly TRBD1 on 5 matching bases. The CDR3 runs to 13 residues. Per the germline V gene, CDR1 is MNHEY and CDR2 is SMNVEV (reference sequence).

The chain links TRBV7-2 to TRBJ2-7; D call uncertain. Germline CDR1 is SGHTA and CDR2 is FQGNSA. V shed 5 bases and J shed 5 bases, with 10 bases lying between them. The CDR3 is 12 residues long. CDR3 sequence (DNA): TGTGCCAGCAGCGCCTACAAGAACGAGCAGTACTTC. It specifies CASSAYKNEQYF.

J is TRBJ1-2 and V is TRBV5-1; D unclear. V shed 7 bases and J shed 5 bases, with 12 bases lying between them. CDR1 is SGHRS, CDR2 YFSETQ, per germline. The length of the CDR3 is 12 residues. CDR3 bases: TGCGCCAGCCACTTCGGGGATTATGGCTACACCTTC. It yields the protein CASHFGDYGYTF.

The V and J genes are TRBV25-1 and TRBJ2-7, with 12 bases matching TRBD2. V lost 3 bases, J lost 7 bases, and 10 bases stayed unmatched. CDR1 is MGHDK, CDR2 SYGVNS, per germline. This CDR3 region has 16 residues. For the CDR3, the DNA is TGTGCCAGCAGTGATCTCCTAGCGGGAGGGCCTAGGGAGCAGTACTTC. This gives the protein CASSDLLAGGPREQYF.

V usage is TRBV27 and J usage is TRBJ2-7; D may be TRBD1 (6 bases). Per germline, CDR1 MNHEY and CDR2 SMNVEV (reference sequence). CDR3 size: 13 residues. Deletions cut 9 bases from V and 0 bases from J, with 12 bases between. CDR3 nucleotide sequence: TGTGCCAGTACAGGGTTATACTCCTACGAGCAGTACTTC. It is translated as CASTGLYSYEQYF.

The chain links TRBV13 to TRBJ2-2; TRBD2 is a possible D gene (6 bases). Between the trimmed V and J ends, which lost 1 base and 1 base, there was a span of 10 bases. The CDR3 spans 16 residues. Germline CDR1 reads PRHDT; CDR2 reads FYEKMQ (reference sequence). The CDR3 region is CASSLDGLLNTGELFF. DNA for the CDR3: TGTGCCAGCAGCTTAGACGGACTATTGAACACCGGGGAGCTGTTTTTT.

CDR3 sequence: CASSPSGSDTDTQYF. CDR3 sequence (DNA): TGTGCCAGCAGCCCTAGCGGGAGTGATACAGATACGCAGTATTTT. The chain joins TRBV7-7 to TRBJ2-3, with TRBD2 matching over 10 bases. Trimming took 5 bases from V and 3 from J; bases not matched to a gene: 5. Germline-derived CDR1 and CDR2 are SSHAT and FNYEAQ (reference sequence). This CDR3 region has 15 residues.

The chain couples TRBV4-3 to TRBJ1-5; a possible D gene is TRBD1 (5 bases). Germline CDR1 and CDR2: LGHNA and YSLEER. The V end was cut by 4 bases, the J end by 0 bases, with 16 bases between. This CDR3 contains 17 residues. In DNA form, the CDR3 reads TGCGCCAGCAGCCCCGGAAGGGCAGGGTATAGCAATCAGCCCCAGCATTTT. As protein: CASSPGRAGYSNQPQHF.

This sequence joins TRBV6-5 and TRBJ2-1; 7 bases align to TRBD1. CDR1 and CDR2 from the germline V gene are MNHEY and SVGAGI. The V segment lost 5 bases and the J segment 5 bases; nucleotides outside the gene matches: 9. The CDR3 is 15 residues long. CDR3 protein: CASSTPQGVNNEQFF. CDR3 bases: TGTGCCAGCAGTACTCCTCAGGGGGTTAACAATGAGCAGTTCTTC.

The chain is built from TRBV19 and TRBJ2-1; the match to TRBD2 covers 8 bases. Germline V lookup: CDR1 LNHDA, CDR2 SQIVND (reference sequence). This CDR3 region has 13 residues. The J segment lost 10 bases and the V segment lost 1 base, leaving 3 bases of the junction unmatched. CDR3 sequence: CASSIVAGREQFF. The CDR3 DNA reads TGTGCCAGTAGTATAGTAGCGGGAAGGGAGCAGTTCTTC.

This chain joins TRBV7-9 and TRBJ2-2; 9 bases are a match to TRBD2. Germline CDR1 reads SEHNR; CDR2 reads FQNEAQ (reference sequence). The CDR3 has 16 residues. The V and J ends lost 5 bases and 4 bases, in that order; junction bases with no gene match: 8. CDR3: CASSGSGSKPTGELFF. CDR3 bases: TGTGCCAGCAGCGGTAGCGGGAGTAAGCCCACCGGGGAGCTGTTTTTT. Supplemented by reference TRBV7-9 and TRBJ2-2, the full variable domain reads DTGVSQNPRHKITKRGQNVTFRCDPISEHNRLYWYRQTLGQGPEFLTYFQNEAQLEKSRLLSDRFSAERPKGSFSTLEIQRTEQGDSAMYLCASSGSGSKPTGELFFGEGSRLTVL.

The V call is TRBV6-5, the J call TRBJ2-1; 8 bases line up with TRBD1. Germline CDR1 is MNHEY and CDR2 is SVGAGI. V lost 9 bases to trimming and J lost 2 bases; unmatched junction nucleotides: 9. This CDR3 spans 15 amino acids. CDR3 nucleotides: TGTGCCAGTAAACCCGTACAGGGGGCCTACAATGAGCAGTTCTTC. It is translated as CASKPVQGAYNEQFF.

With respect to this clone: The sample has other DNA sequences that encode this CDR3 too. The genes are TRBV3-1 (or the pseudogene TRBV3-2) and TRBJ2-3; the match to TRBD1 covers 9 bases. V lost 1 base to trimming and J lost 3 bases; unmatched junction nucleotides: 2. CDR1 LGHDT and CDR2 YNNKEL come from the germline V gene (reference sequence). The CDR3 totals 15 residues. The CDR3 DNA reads TGTGCCAGCAGCCAAGGGGGACAGGGAACAGATACGCAGTATTTT. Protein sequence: CASSQGGQGTDTQYF.

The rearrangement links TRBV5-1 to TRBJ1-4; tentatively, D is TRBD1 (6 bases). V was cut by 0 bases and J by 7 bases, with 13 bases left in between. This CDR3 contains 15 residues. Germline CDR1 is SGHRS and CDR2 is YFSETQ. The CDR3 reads CASSLGSTGREKLFF. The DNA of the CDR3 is TGCGCCAGCAGCTTGGGATCGACAGGTCGTGAAAAACTGTTTTTT.

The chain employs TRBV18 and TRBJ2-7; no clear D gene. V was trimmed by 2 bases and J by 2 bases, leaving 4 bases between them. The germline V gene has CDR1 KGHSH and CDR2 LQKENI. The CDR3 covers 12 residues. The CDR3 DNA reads TGTGCCAGCTCACCAGGGGCCTACGAGCAGTACTTC. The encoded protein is CASSPGAYEQYF.